Only a few counts were recorded for the clone carrying this T cell receptor (beta chain). What it binds is not known. The length of the CDR3 is 12 residues. V gave up 1 base and J gave up 11 bases, with 12 bases separating them. Germline values: CDR1 SGHDT, CDR2 YYEEEE. A second PCR, run for roughly 7 to 11 cycles, used a sample-barcoded 5' primer plus a J-beta primer mix. Unique molecular identifiers of 12 random nucleotides labeled each cDNA. Per-sample output comprised a minimum of 2.5 million paired-end reads containing CDR3. TCRdb independently ran MiXCR on the 5' RACE reads; one entry per CDR3 protein. Among about 1,500,000 distinct CDR3 sequences listed, roughly 27% were seen once. These data belong to a study of blood T cells in healthy people across ages. Whole-study results and caveats: When one million T cells were used, diversity estimates were thought to be underestimates.

This receptor was obtained from a woman in her 30s in good health. This chain joins TRBV5-6 and TRBJ2-5, with D possibly matching TRBD2 (5 bases). The sequenced sample consisted of blood. CDR3: CASSLLREGQYF. CDR3 nucleotide sequence: TGTGCCAGCAGCTTGTTGAGGGAAGGGCAGTACTTC.